The sequence of this T cell receptor (beta chain) was determined in a study of cytomegalovirus exposure and HLA in healthy donors. PCR amplification relied on 60 Vbeta primers (plus 13 Jbeta primers). Sequencing was performed with immunoSEQ multiplex PCR; in TCRdb, only in-frame clones are kept and a portion is missing. This table holds some 140,000 clones. CDR1 and CDR2 (germline): SGHRS, YFSETQ. The V gene end was trimmed by 0 bases and the J gene end by 3 bases; junction bases not matched to a gene: 7. The CDR3 runs to 17 residues. The chain combines TRBV5-1 with TRBJ2-1; TRBD2 agrees at 9 bases. The sequence was collected from a woman aged 40 to 50 in good health and CMV-seronegative. Specimen: PBMCs. The CDR3 protein is CASSLGRLAGNYNEQFF. CDR3 in DNA: TGCGCCAGCAGCTTGGGTCGGCTAGCGGGGAACTACAATGAGCAGTTCTTC.